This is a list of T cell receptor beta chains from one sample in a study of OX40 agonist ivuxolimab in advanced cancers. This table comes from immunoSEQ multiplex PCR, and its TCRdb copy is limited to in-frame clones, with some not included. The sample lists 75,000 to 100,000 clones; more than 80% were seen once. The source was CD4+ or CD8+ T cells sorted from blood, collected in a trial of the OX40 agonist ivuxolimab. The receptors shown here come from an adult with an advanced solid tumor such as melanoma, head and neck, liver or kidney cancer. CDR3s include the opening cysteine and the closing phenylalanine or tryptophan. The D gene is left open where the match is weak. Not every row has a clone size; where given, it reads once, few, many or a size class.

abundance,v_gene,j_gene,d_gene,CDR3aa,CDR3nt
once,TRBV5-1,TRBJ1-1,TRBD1,CASSFSGTGYEAFF,TGCGCCAGCAGCTTTTCCGGGACAGGGTATGAAGCTTTCTTT
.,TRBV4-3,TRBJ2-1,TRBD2,CASSQGTSGGPYNEQFF,TGCGCCAGCAGCCAAGGAACTAGCGGGGGCCCCTACAATGAGCAGTTCTTC
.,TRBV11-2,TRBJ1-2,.,CASSLGQRVYGYTF,TGTGCCAGCAGCTTAGGCCAGCGGGTATATGGCTACACCTTC
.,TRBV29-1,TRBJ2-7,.,CSVGTAYEQYF,TGCAGCGTTGGGACAGCCTACGAGCAGTACTTC
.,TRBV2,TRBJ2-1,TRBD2,CASSPGLAGVDEQFF,TGTGCCAGCAGTCCGGGACTAGCGGGAGTAGACGAGCAGTTCTTC
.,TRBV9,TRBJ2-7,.,CASSADTGSYEQYF,TGTGCCAGCAGCGCTGACACGGGCTCCTACGAGCAGTACTTC
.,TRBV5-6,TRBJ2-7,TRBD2,CASSLYLAGVLAYEQYF,TGTGCCAGCAGCTTGTACCTAGCGGGGGTGCTAGCCTACGAGCAGTACTTC
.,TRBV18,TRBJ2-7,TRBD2,CASSLRPPVGLAGDPVYEQYF,TGTGCCAGCTCACTTCGACCGCCGGTGGGCCTAGCGGGAGACCCCGTCTACGAGCAGTACTTC
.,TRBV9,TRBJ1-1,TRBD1,CASSPRQGVTEAFF,TGTGCCAGCAGCCCCAGACAGGGGGTAACTGAAGCTTTCTTT
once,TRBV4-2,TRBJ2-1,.,CASSLTRGSYNEQFF,TGTGCCAGCAGTCTGACCCGGGGGTCCTACAATGAGCAGTTCTTC
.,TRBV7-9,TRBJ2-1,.,CASSHGDKTYNEQFF,TGTGCCAGCAGCCACGGGGACAAAACTTACAATGAGCAGTTCTTC
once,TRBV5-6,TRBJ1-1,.,CASSWGQATNTEAFF,TGTGCCAGCAGCTGGGGCCAGGCAACGAACACTGAAGCTTTCTTT
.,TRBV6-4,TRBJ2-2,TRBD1,CASSGQGSTGELFF,TGTGCCAGCAGCGGACAGGGGAGCACCGGGGAGCTGTTTTTT
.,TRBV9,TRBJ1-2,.,CASSPQGSDGYTF,TGTGCCAGCAGTCCCCAGGGTTCAGATGGCTACACCTTC
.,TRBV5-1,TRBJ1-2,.,CASSFLGGAVGYTF,TGCGCCAGCAGCTTTTTGGGGGGCGCGGTTGGCTACACCTTC
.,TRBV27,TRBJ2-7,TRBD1,CASSLSSDRGPYEQYF,TGTGCCAGCAGTTTATCCTCAGACAGGGGGCCCTACGAGCAGTACTTC
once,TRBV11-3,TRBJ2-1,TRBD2,CASSFSGGGEQFF,TGTGCCAGCAGCTTTAGCGGGGGCGGTGAGCAGTTCTTC
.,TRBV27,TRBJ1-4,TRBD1,CASSLSTGDEKLFF,TGTGCCAGCAGTTTATCGACAGGGGATGAAAAACTGTTTTTT
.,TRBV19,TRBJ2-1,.,CASSINEQFF,TGTGCCAGTAGTATAAATGAGCAGTTCTTC
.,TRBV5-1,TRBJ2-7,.,CASSPDIEYEQYF,TGCGCCAGCAGCCCCGACATTGAATACGAGCAGTACTTC
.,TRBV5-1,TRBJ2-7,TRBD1,CASSPGQSYEQYF,TGCGCCAGCAGCCCGGGACAGTCCTACGAGCAGTACTTC
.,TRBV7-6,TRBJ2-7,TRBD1,CASSLDWTGFYEQYF,TGTGCCAGCAGCTTGGACTGGACAGGGTTCTACGAGCAGTACTTC
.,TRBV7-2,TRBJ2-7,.,CASRNPGNPYEQYF,TGTGCCAGCAGAAATCCAGGGAATCCCTACGAGCAGTACTTC
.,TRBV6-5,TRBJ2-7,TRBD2,CASRKSGGLSYEQYF,TGTGCCAGCAGAAAAAGCGGGGGGCTTTCCTACGAGCAGTACTTC
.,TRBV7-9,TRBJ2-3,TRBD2,CASSLRETSGGLTVTQYF,TGTGCCAGCAGCTTAAGGGAGACTAGCGGGGGGCTGACGGTTACGCAGTATTTT
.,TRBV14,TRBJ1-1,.,CASSQDIPRSNTEAFF,TGTGCCAGCAGCCAAGATATCCCCAGGTCGAACACTGAAGCTTTCTTT
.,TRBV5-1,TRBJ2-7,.,CASSYQDLPGSYEQYF,TGCGCCAGCAGCTACCAGGACCTCCCCGGGTCCTACGAGCAGTACTTC
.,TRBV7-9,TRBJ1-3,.,CASSFLLNSGNTIYF,TGTGCCAGCAGCTTCCTCCTGAACTCTGGAAACACCATATATTTT
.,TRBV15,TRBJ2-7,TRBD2,CATSRGGLAGGGEQYF,TGTGCCACCAGCAGAGGGGGGTTAGCGGGAGGAGGTGAGCAGTACTTC
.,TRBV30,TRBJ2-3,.,CAWSAQAYSQYF,TGTGCCTGGAGTGCTCAGGCGTACTCGCAGTATTTT
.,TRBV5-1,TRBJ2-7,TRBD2,CASSLEAGAYEQYF,TGCGCCAGCAGCTTGGAAGCGGGGGCCTACGAGCAGTACTTC
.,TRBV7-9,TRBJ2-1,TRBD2,CASSSRAGGTWSYNEQFF,TGTGCCAGCAGCTCTCGCGCGGGGGGGACGTGGTCCTACAATGAGCAGTTCTTC
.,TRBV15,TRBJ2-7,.,CATSRGGLSYEQYF,TGTGCCACCAGCAGGGGGGGGCTATCCTACGAGCAGTACTTC
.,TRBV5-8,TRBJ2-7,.,CASSFAHEQYF,TGTGCCAGCAGCTTCGCCCACGAGCAGTACTTC
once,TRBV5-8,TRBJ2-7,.,CASSLEDFYEQYF,TGTGCCAGCAGCTTAGAGGACTTCTACGAGCAGTACTTC
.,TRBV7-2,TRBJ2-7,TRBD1,CASRTKGTGSSYEQYF,TGTGCCAGCAGGACAAAGGGGACAGGGAGCTCCTACGAGCAGTACTTC
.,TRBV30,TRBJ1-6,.,CAWRGTILSYNSPLHF,TGTGCCTGGAGGGGGACAATCCTATCCTATAATTCACCCCTCCACTTT
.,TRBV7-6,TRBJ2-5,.,CASSLWPGRETQYF,TGTGCCAGCAGCTTATGGCCAGGGAGGGAGACCCAGTACTTC
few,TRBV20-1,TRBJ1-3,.,CSARTGATIYF,TGCAGTGCTAGAACCGGGGCCACCATATATTTT
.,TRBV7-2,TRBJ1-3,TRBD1,CAISTGNKDIYF,TGTGCCATTTCGACAGGGAATAAAGACATATATTTT
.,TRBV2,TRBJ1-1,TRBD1,CASSPDRGHGTEAFF,TGTGCCAGCAGCCCGGACAGGGGGCATGGGACTGAAGCTTTCTTT